This TCR beta chain was observed in a study of T cell responses to AZD1222 COVID-19 vaccine. Study results and caveats: Two AZD1222 administrations were followed by greater Spike-specific TCR breadth and depth. Possibly, clonal diversity was underestimated; donors were largely white British and included more females. Spike-wide coverage was observed for vaccine-associated CD4 TCRs, with dominant responses at 160-218 and 743-854.

Only in-frame clones appear in the TCRdb table, and some are missing; sequencing was by immunoSEQ multiplex PCR. This sample has about 110,000 clones, with around 81% found just once. A note on this clone: Its antigen is unknown.

The CDR3 is made up of 13 amino acids. V was cut by 6 bases and J by 5 bases, with 11 bases left in between. Germline V lookup: CDR1 LNHDA, CDR2 SQIVND (reference sequence). The sequences come from peripheral blood, collected on day 0 of AZD1222 vaccination. This TCR derives from an adult in good health. The V and J genes are TRBV19 and TRBJ1-5; unclear D gene. The DNA for the CDR3 is TGTGCCAGTAGCTCGGGATCCTATCAGCCCCAGCATTTT. Translating gives CASSSGSYQPQHF.